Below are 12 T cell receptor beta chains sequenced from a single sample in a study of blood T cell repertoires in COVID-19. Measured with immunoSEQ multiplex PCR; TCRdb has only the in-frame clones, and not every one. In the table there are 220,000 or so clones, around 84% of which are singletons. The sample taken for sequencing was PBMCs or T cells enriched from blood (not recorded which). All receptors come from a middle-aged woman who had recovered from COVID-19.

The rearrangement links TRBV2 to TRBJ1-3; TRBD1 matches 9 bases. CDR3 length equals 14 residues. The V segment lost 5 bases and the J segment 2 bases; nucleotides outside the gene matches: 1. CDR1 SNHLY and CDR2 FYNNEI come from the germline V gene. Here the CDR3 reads CASSRQGAGNTIYF. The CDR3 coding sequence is TGTGCCAGCAGTAGACAGGGGGCTGGAAACACCATATATTTT.

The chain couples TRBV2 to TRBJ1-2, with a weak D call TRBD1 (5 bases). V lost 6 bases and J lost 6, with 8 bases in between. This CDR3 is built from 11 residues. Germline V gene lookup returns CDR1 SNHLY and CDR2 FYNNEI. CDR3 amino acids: CASSRGDGYTF. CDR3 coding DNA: TGTGCCAGCAGCCGGGGGGATGGCTACACCTTC.

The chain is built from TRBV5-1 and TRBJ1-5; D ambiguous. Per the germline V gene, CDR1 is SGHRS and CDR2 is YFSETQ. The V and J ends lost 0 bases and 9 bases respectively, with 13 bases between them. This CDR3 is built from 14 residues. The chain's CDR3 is CASSLGDAGGPQHF. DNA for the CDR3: TGCGCCAGCAGCTTGGGAGACGCCGGAGGGCCCCAGCATTTT.

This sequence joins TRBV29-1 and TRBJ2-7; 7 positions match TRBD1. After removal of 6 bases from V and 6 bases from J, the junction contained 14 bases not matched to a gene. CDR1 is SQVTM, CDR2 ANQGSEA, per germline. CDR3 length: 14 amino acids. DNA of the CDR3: TGCAGCGTAGAACAACAGGGGTCTCTACGCGAGCAGTACTTC. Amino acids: CSVEQQGSLREQYF.

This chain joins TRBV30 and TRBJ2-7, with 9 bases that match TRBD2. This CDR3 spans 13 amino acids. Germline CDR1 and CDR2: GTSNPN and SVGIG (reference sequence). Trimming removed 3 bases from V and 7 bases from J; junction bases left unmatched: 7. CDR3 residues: CAWSFLAGDEQYF. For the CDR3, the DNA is TGTGCCTGGAGCTTCTTAGCGGGAGATGAGCAGTACTTC.

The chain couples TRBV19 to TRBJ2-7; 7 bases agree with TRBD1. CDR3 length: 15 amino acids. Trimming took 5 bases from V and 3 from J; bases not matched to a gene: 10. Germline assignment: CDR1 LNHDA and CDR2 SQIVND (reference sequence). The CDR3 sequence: CASSASGGPVYEQYF. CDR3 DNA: TGTGCCAGTAGTGCCTCAGGGGGTCCGGTCTACGAGCAGTACTTC.

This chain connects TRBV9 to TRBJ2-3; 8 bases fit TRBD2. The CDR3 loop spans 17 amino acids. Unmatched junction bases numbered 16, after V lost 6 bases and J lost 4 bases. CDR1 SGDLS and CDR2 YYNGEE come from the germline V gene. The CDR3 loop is CASTRGSASGWADTQYF. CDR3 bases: TGTGCCAGCACCAGAGGTTCGGCTAGCGGGTGGGCAGATACGCAGTATTTT.

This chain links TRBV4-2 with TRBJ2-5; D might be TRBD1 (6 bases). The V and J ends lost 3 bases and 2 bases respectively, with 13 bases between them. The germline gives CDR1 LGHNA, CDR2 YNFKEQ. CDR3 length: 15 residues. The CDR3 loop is CASSQALGQQETQYF. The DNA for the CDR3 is TGTGCCAGCAGCCAGGCTTTGGGACAACAAGAGACCCAGTACTTC.

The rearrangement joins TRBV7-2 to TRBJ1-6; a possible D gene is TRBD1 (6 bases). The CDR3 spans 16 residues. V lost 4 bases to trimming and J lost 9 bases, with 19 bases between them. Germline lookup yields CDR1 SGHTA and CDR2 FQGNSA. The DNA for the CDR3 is TGTGCCAGCAGCTCCTTCCAAGGGGGATCGGGTTCACCCCTCCACTTT. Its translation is CASSSFQGGSGSPLHF. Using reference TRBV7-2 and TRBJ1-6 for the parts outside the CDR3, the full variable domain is GAGVSQSPSNKVTEKGKDVELRCDPISGHTALYWYRQSLGQGLEFLIYFQGNSAPDKSGLPSDRFSAERTGGSVSTLTIQRTQQEDSAVYLCASSSFQGGSGSPLHFGNGTRLTVT.

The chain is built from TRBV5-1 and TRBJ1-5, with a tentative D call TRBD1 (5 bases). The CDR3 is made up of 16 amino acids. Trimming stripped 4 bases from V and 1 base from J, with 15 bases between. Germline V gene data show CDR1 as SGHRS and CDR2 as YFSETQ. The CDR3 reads CASSPEGLNSNQPQHF. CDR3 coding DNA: TGCGCCAGCAGCCCGGAGGGGTTAAACAGCAATCAGCCCCAGCATTTT. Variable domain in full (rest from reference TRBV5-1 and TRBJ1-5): KAGVTQTPRYLIKTRGQQVTLSCSPISGHRSVSWYQQTPGQGLQFLFEYFSETQRNKGNFPGRFSGRQFSNSRSEMNVSTLELGDSALYLCASSPEGLNSNQPQHFGDGTRLSIL.

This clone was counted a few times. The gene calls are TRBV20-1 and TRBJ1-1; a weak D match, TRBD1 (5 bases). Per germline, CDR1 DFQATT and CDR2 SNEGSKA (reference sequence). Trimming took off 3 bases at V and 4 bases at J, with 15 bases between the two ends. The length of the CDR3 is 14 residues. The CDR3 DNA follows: TGCAGTGCTAGTGGGACTCGGATGGGCACTGAAGCTTTCTTT. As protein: CSASGTRMGTEAFF.

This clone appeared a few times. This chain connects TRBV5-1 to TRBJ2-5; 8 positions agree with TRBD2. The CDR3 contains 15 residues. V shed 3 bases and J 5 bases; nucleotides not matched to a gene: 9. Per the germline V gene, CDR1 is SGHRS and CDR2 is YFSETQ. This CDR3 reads CASSSGAGVPETQYF. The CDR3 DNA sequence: TGCGCCAGCAGCTCTGGAGCGGGAGTTCCTGAGACCCAGTACTTC.